The rows below give T cell receptor beta chains drawn from one sample of a study of blood T cell repertoires in COVID-19. Profiling relied on immunoSEQ multiplex PCR, and the TCRdb table lists in-frame clones only, not all of them. The repertoire holds 150,000 to 200,000 clones, with roughly nine tenths as singletons. Sequencing used peripheral blood. Source of these receptors: a woman between 25 and 40 years old with active or convalescent COVID-19. Both conserved end residues are part of each CDR3. A D gene is named only where the DNA matches it firmly. Clone size is given for some rows only: seen once, a few or many times, or a class if the clone is expanded.

clone size	D gene	J gene	V gene	CDR3 protein	CDR3 DNA
once	NA	TRBJ2-1	TRBV6-5	CASGIGGSYNEQFF	TGTGCCAGCGGTATCGGCGGGTCCTACAATGAGCAGTTCTTC
NA	TRBD1	TRBJ1-2	TRBV3-1/TRBV3-2	CASSRTGTEINYGYTF	TGTGCCAGCAGCCGCACCGGGACAGAAATAAACTATGGCTACACCTTC
NA	NA	TRBJ2-7	TRBV18	CASSSASDSYEQYF	TGTGCCAGCTCATCAGCTAGCGATTCCTACGAGCAGTACTTC
NA	TRBD1	TRBJ2-3	TRBV2	CAKDGTGLDTQYF	TGTGCCAAAGATGGGACAGGGCTAGATACGCAGTATTTT
NA	NA	TRBJ1-2	TRBV9	CASSSNLNYGYTF	TGTGCCAGCAGCTCCAATCTAAACTATGGCTACACCTTC
NA	NA	TRBJ2-1	TRBV28	CASSFWGDGRNEQFF	TGTGCCAGCAGTTTTTGGGGCGATGGCCGGAATGAGCAGTTCTTC
NA	NA	TRBJ2-1	TRBV12-3/TRBV12-4	CASRSNEQFF	TGTGCCAGCAGGAGCAATGAGCAGTTCTTC
NA	TRBD1	TRBJ2-3	TRBV5-1	CASSLGQGWDTDTQYF	TGCGCCAGCAGCTTGGGACAGGGGTGGGACACAGATACGCAGTATTTT
NA	NA	TRBJ2-5	TRBV20-1	CSASSGSDETQYF	TGCAGTGCTAGTTCCGGGAGCGATGAGACCCAGTACTTC
NA	NA	TRBJ2-7	TRBV7-9	CASSLGRGEFSYEQYF	TGTGCCAGCAGCTTAGGACGCGGCGAATTCTCCTACGAGCAGTACTTC
NA	NA	TRBJ2-7	TRBV7-2	CASYGQGLAHEQYF	TGTGCCAGTTATGGGCAGGGACTGGCGCACGAGCAGTACTTC
NA	NA	TRBJ1-1	TRBV3-1/TRBV3-2	CASGEGYTEAFF	TGTGCCAGCGGCGAGGGATACACTGAAGCTTTCTTT
once	TRBD2	TRBJ2-2	TRBV27	CASSILGLAGGANTGELFF	TGTGCCAGCAGTATACTTGGACTAGCGGGAGGAGCCAACACCGGGGAGCTGTTTTTT
NA	NA	TRBJ1-1	TRBV3-1/TRBV3-2	CASSRTDTEAFF	TGTGCCAGCAGTAGGACAGACACTGAAGCTTTCTTT
NA	NA	TRBJ1-4	TRBV6-5	CASRLNEKLFF	TGTGCCAGCAGGCTAAATGAAAAACTGTTTTTT
NA	NA	TRBJ2-1	TRBV18	CASSPLGGNEQFF	TGTGCCAGCTCACCCCTCGGAGGCAATGAGCAGTTCTTC
NA	TRBD2	TRBJ2-7	TRBV28	CASSSPGLAGHEQYF	TGTGCCAGCAGTTCGCCGGGACTAGCGGGACACGAGCAGTACTTC
NA	TRBD2	TRBJ2-7	TRBV28	CASRLAGVYEQYF	TGTGCCAGTAGACTAGCGGGTGTGTACGAGCAGTACTTC
NA	TRBD1	TRBJ2-5	TRBV19	CATQGAPYQETQYF	TGTGCCACCCAGGGGGCCCCGTACCAAGAGACCCAGTACTTC
NA	TRBD2	TRBJ2-3	TRBV11-2	CASSSSGRGTDTQYF	TGTGCCAGCAGCTCAAGCGGGAGGGGCACAGATACGCAGTATTTT
NA	NA	TRBJ2-1	TRBV18	CASSPFFTSYSYNEQFF	TGTGCCAGCTCACCATTCTTTACTAGCTACTCCTACAATGAGCAGTTCTTC
once	NA	TRBJ1-5	TRBV27	CASSLFPGGQPQHF	TGTGCCAGCAGTTTATTCCCGGGGGGGCAGCCCCAGCATTTT
NA	TRBD1	TRBJ1-2	TRBV28	CASSSGQVYGYTF	TGTGCCAGCAGTTCCGGACAGGTTTATGGCTACACCTTC
once	NA	TRBJ2-7	TRBV28	CASSYPELVDEQYF	TGTGCCAGCAGCTATCCCGAATTGGTGGACGAGCAGTACTTC
NA	TRBD1	TRBJ2-2	TRBV5-1	CASGRTGANTGELFF	TGCGCCAGCGGGAGAACAGGGGCGAACACCGGGGAGCTGTTTTTT
NA	NA	TRBJ1-4	TRBV4-2	CASSQVSRSATNEKLFF	TGTGCCAGCAGCCAAGTTAGCCGGAGTGCAACTAATGAAAAACTGTTTTTT
NA	NA	TRBJ2-3	TRBV19	CASNHQRGTDTQYF	TGTGCCAGTAATCATCAGCGAGGCACAGATACGCAGTATTTT
NA	NA	TRBJ2-5	TRBV27	CASSSTSGTQYF	TGTGCCAGCAGTTCCACCTCGGGGACCCAGTACTTC
NA	NA	TRBJ1-2	TRBV19	CASSPNRSNYGYTF	TGTGCCAGTAGCCCGAACAGGAGTAACTATGGCTACACCTTC